This section outlines one TCR beta chain sequence together with its context. The CDR3 is cut off 3 residues early in the read; its end comes from the germline J gene. These data are taken from a study of Tregs in tolerant kidney transplant recipients. The CDR3 covers 15 residues. J lost 5 bases, V lost 5 bases, and 11 bases had no gene match. Germline V gene sequence: CDR1 SEHNR, CDR2 FQNEAQ (reference sequence). This table comes from immunoSEQ multiplex PCR, and its TCRdb copy is limited to in-frame clones, with some not included. In all, the sample yields under 35,000 clones. The nonmyeloablative bone marrow transplants came from related graft donors, with transient mixed chimerism.

The origin of this receptor is a human patient who received a combined kidney and bone marrow transplant. Some T cells may trace back to the graft donor. The specimen was CD4+ T cells from blood (PBMCs), collected 24 months after the transplant. The V and J genes are TRBV7-9 and TRBJ2-7; 8 bases map to TRBD2. CDR3 region: CASSPRGSGTNEQYF. The DNA read from the CDR3 is TGTGCCAGCAGCCCCCGGGGTAGCGGGACCAACGAG.